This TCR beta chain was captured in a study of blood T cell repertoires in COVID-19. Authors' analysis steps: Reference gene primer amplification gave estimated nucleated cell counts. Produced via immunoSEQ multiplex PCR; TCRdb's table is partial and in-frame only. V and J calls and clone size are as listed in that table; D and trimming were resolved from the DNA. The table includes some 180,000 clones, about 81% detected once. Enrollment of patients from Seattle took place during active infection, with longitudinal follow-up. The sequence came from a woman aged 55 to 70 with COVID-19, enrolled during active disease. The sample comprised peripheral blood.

The CDR3 protein is CASSPGTQNEKLFF. The DNA for the CDR3 is TGCGCCAGCAGCCCCGGGACACAGAATGAAAAACTGTTTTTT. The gene calls are TRBV5-1 and TRBJ1-4, with D perhaps TRBD1 (6 bases). The CDR3 is 14 amino acids. Germline V gene data show CDR1 as SGHRS and CDR2 as YFSETQ. The germline V and J ends were trimmed by 4 bases and 5 bases, with 12 bases remaining between them.